The next 14 T cell receptor beta chains were all read from a single sample in a study of blood T cell repertoires in COVID-19. Assay: immunoSEQ multiplex PCR; the TCRdb copy retains only in-frame clones and omits some. The table lists about 150,000 clones, about 85% of them singletons. Sequenced material: peripheral blood. The receptors originated from a man aged 60 to 69 with COVID-19, enrolled during active disease.

The chain joins TRBV5-5 to TRBJ1-4; D might be TRBD1 (5 bases). The CDR3 is 19 residues long. V was shortened by 1 base and J by 0 bases, with 19 bases between the two germline ends. Germline CDR1 is SGHKS and CDR2 is YYEKEE (reference sequence). CDR3 coding DNA: TGTGCCAGCAGCTTGTCCCCGGGAGGTGGGGGACCAACTAATGAAAAACTGTTTTTT. Its protein is CASSLSPGGGGPTNEKLFF. The whole variable domain, remainder taken from reference TRBV5-5 and TRBJ1-4, is DAGVTQSPTHLIKTRGQQVTLRCSPISGHKSVSWYQQVLGQGPQFIFQYYEKEERGRGNFPDRFSARQFPNYSSELNVNALLLGDSALYLCASSLSPGGGGPTNEKLFFGSGTQLSVL.

The chain carries TRBV28 and TRBJ1-5; possible D gene TRBD1, 6 bases. CDR3 length: 14 amino acids. Germline V gene lookup returns CDR1 MDHEN and CDR2 SYDVKM. V was clipped by 7 bases and J by 7 bases, with 17 bases between them. CDR3: CASTNFQGYQPQHF. Here the CDR3 DNA reads TGTGCCAGCACTAATTTTCAGGGGTACCAGCCCCAGCATTTT.

DNA of the CDR3: TGTGCCACCAGCAGTGGACTAGCGGGGGTTTCTAGCACAGATACGCAGTATTTT. Amino acids: CATSSGLAGVSSTDTQYF. The J gene is TRBJ2-3, the V gene TRBV15; TRBD2 matches 13 bases. In germline, CDR1 is LNHNV, CDR2 YYDKDF (reference sequence). The V and J ends lost 3 bases and 0 bases, in that order; junction bases with no gene match: 6. CDR3 length equals 18 residues.

This clone was observed a single time. The DNA of the CDR3 is TGTGCCAGCAGCCGGGACACGAACTATGGCTACACCTTC. This codes for CASSRDTNYGYTF. V is TRBV7-3 and J is TRBJ1-2; tentatively, D is TRBD1 (6 bases). The CDR3 runs 13 residues. Germline CDR1 reads SGHTA; CDR2 reads FQGTGA. Trimming pared 5 bases from V and 2 bases from J, leaving 9 bases between.

J is TRBJ1-4 and V is TRBV14; 9 bases align to TRBD1. Unmatched junction bases numbered 6, after V lost 0 bases and J lost 7 bases. Germline V CDR1 and CDR2: SGHDN, FVKESK. The CDR3 runs 16 residues. CDR3 sequence: CASSQDNRGPSEKLFF. The CDR3 DNA is TGTGCCAGCAGCCAAGATAACAGGGGGCCGAGTGAAAAACTGTTTTTT.

The chain joins TRBV19 to TRBJ1-6; D might be TRBD1 (6 bases). V lost 7 bases to trimming and J lost 2 bases, with 15 bases between them. CDR3 size: 16 residues. The germline gives CDR1 LNHDA, CDR2 SQIVND (reference sequence). The CDR3 DNA sequence: TGTGCCAGTAAAAAGAGAGGGGACACCTATAATTCACCCCTCCACTTT. Translated, it gives CASKKRGDTYNSPLHF. The whole variable domain, filled in from reference TRBV19 and TRBJ1-6, reads DGGITQSPKYLFRKEGQNVTLSCEQNLNHDAMYWYRQDPGQGLRLIYYSQIVNDFQKGDIAEGYSVSREKKESFPLTVTSAQKNPTAFYLCASKKRGDTYNSPLHFGNGTRLTVT.

The J gene is TRBJ2-5, the V gene TRBV7-9; D not resolved. V was pared by 0 bases and J by 5 bases, with 10 bases between. The CDR3 has 14 amino acids. Germline V lookup: CDR1 SEHNR, CDR2 FQNEAQ (reference sequence). CDR3 residues: CASSLAPQAETQYF. The CDR3 DNA reads TGTGCCAGCAGCTTAGCGCCCCAGGCCGAGACCCAGTACTTC.

The rearrangement joins TRBV19 to TRBJ2-3; 11 nucleotides agree with TRBD2. Germline CDR1 is LNHDA and CDR2 is SQIVND (reference sequence). V lost 5 bases and J lost 5; bases outside the gene matches: 6. The CDR3 contains 15 residues. This CDR3 is CASSETSGARDTQYF. CDR3 DNA sequence: TGTGCCAGTAGTGAGACTAGCGGGGCAAGAGATACGCAGTATTTT.

This clone occurred once. The chain combines TRBV19 with TRBJ1-4; D is unclear. Germline V gene data show CDR1 as LNHDA and CDR2 as SQIVND (reference sequence). The CDR3 is made up of 13 amino acids. The V gene lost 5 bases and the J gene lost 0 bases, with 4 bases spanning the gap. The chain's CDR3 is CASSDSTNEKLFF. In nucleotides, the CDR3 is TGTGCCAGTAGTGACTCAACTAATGAAAAACTGTTTTTT.

This sequence joins TRBV30 and TRBJ1-2, with D possibly TRBD1 on 5 matching bases. This CDR3 spans 13 amino acids. From germline, CDR1 is GTSNPN and CDR2 SVGIG (reference sequence). The ends were cut back, 3 bases at V and 5 bases at J, with 13 bases in the middle. The CDR3 sequence: CAWRLGTDYGYTF. Written as DNA, the CDR3 is TGTGCCTGGAGGCTCGGGACTGATTATGGCTACACCTTC.

V is TRBV29-1 and J is TRBJ1-3, with 8 bases that match TRBD1. Germline loops: CDR1 SQVTM, CDR2 ANQGSEA. This CDR3 spans 16 amino acids. V lost 4 bases to trimming and J lost 1 base; unmatched junction nucleotides: 9. CDR3 nucleotide sequence: TGCAGCGTTGGAGAGACAGGGGAGTTGTCTGGAAACACCATATATTTT. It is translated as CSVGETGELSGNTIYF.

V is TRBV19 and J is TRBJ1-2; 10 bases fit TRBD1. The ends lost 4 bases at V and 2 bases at J; junction bases unmatched: 4. The CDR3 consists of 15 residues. CDR1 LNHDA and CDR2 SQIVND come from the germline V gene (reference sequence). CDR3 sequence: CASSTGTGENYGYTF. CDR3 sequence (DNA): TGTGCCAGTAGTACAGGGACAGGGGAAAACTATGGCTACACCTTC.

This clone was counted a single time. The chain combines TRBV10-3 with TRBJ1-1; 7 bases are shared with TRBD1. The CDR3 extends over 14 amino acids. V gave up 8 bases and J gave up 0 bases; unmatched junction bases: 6. From germline, CDR1 is ENHRY and CDR2 SYGVKD. The CDR3 is CAIGRQGMNTEAFF. Written as DNA, the CDR3 is TGTGCCATCGGGAGACAGGGCATGAACACTGAAGCTTTCTTT.

This chain joins TRBV11-2 and TRBJ2-1; 8 bases align to TRBD1. Trimming at V came to 5 bases and at J to 3 bases, leaving 12 bases not matched to a gene. Germline V gene sequence: CDR1 SGHAT, CDR2 FQNNGV. The CDR3 runs 17 residues. CDR3 DNA sequence: TGTGCCAGCAGCCCCCTCTCGGGGACAGGCCTCTACAATGAGCAGTTCTTC. Translating it yields CASSPLSGTGLYNEQFF.